This T cell receptor beta chain appears in the sequencing data of a study of blood T cell repertoires in COVID-19. Across the study: Donors in the United States, Italy and Spain gave samples during acute or convalescent COVID-19. Sources were T cells, B-cell-depleted T cells, or PBMCs; the material itself was cDNA or gDNA.

In this sample, this clone turned up a few times. Authors' methods: Using reference gene primer amplification, nucleated cell counts were estimated. Libraries were prepared by immunoSEQ multiplex PCR; TCRdb keeps only in-frame clonotypes and omits some of them. Clone size and V and J calls were adopted from that table, with D and trimming inferred from the DNA. The sample holds some 160,000 clones, 80% to 90% seen once. CDR3 length equals 14 residues. Germline CDR1 SGHTA, CDR2 FQGTGA. The V and J ends lost 5 bases and 0 bases respectively, with 8 bases between them. This TCR was sampled from a woman aged 60-75 years with active COVID-19. This chain joins TRBV7-3 and TRBJ2-1, with D perhaps matching TRBD2 (5 bases). The sample comprised peripheral blood. This chain's CDR3 is CASSEGYSYNEQFF. The CDR3 bases are TGTGCCAGCAGCGAGGGTTACTCCTACAATGAGCAGTTCTTC.